This T cell receptor beta chain was recovered during a study of breast tumors, draining lymph nodes, adjacent tissues. TCRdb called the multiplex PCR reads again in MiXCR, with one record for every CDR3 protein. This table has over 250,000 distinct CDR3 sequences, about 30% appearing once. Points on this clonotype: Its antigen is unknown.

Findings of the study overall: Luminal-like breast cancer showed significantly higher tumor–nontumor repertoire similarity than basal-like.

The CDR3 covers 13 residues. In germline, CDR1 is ENHRY, CDR2 SYGVKD. V shed 1 base and J shed 3 bases, with 6 bases lying between them. Axillary draining lymph nodes of breast cancer patients supplied the node samples. This clonotype originated in a female donor with breast cancer. Some clones in this sample may be carry-over from other donors' samples. The chain combines TRBV10-3 with TRBJ1-1; D gene uncertain. The specimen sequenced was axillary lymph node tissue. The CDR3 loop reads CAISEFRDTEAFF. The CDR3 bases are TGTGCCATCAGTGAGTTTAGGGACACTGAAGCTTTCTTT.